A single sample gave rise to the 13 T cell receptor beta chains below, sequenced in a study of cytomegalovirus exposure and HLA in healthy donors. Some clones are missing from TCRdb's copy, which holds only in-frame ones; the method was immunoSEQ multiplex PCR. The repertoire holds about 160,000 clones, with about 90% as singletons. Sequencing was performed on PBMCs. These receptors came from a young woman in good health and CMV-seronegative.

This chain joins TRBV30 and TRBJ2-3, with 9 positions matching TRBD2. J gave up 5 bases and V 2 bases, and 2 bases lay outside the gene matches. The CDR3 spans 13 residues. Per the germline V gene, CDR1 is GTSNPN and CDR2 is SVGIG (reference sequence). The CDR3 bases are TGTGCCTGGAGTCCTAGCGGGAAAGATACGCAGTATTTT. It is translated as CAWSPSGKDTQYF.

The rearrangement links TRBV7-6 to TRBJ2-5; D possibly corresponds to TRBD2 (6 bases). The V end lost 6 bases, the J end lost 2 bases, and 13 bases lay between the germline ends. The CDR3 spans 14 residues. Per germline, CDR1 SGHVS and CDR2 FNYEAQ. CDR3 residues: CASSRGDGQETQYF. The DNA for the CDR3 is TGTGCCAGCAGTCGCGGGGACGGGCAAGAGACCCAGTACTTC.

The chain uses TRBV27 and TRBJ1-2, with a weak D call TRBD1 (5 bases). This CDR3 region has 16 residues. Germline loops: CDR1 MNHEY, CDR2 SMNVEV (reference sequence). The V gene lost 0 bases and the J gene lost 2 bases, with 13 bases spanning the gap. CDR3 region: CASSLSIGTLNYGYTF. The CDR3 coding sequence is TGTGCCAGCAGTTTATCAATCGGGACCTTAAACTATGGCTACACCTTC.

The chain carries TRBV7-2 and TRBJ1-2; D gene uncertain. The CDR3 runs 13 residues. Germline V gene sequence: CDR1 SGHTA, CDR2 FQGNSA. The V gene lost 5 bases and the J gene lost 2 bases, with 9 bases spanning the gap. As DNA, the CDR3 is TGTGCCAGCAGCCCACAGAGAAACTATGGCTACACCTTC. Protein sequence: CASSPQRNYGYTF.

The V call is TRBV4-1, the J call TRBJ2-3, with D possibly matching TRBD1 (5 bases). Germline lookup yields CDR1 MGHRA and CDR2 YSYEKL. The CDR3 loop spans 14 amino acids. V was cut by 3 bases and J by 0 bases, with 7 bases left in between. The CDR3 bases are TGCGCCAGCAGCCAGTCAGGGAGCACAGATACGCAGTATTTT. Translating gives CASSQSGSTDTQYF.

The V gene is TRBV18, the J gene TRBJ1-1; no clear D gene. CDR1 is KGHSH, CDR2 LQKENI, per germline. V was clipped by 4 bases and J by 1 base, with 7 bases between them. CDR3 length: 13 residues. CDR3 nucleotide sequence: TGTGCCAGCTCACTTCCCGCGAACACTGAAGCTTTCTTT. Its protein is CASSLPANTEAFF.

This clone was detected a few times. This chain joins TRBV4-3 and TRBJ1-1; D unresolved. The CDR3 extends over 14 amino acids. Trimming left V 2 bases short and J 1 base short, with 8 bases between. The germline CDR1 and CDR2 sequences are LGHNA and YSLEER. CDR3 bases: TGCGCCAGCAGCCAAAATCTGGAGAACACTGAAGCTTTCTTT. It is translated as CASSQNLENTEAFF.

This clone was counted between two and nine times. V is TRBV4-1 and J is TRBJ2-7; 9 nucleotides align to TRBD1. The ends lost 1 base at V and 4 bases at J; junction bases unmatched: 11. This CDR3 is 17 amino acids long. CDR1 MGHRA and CDR2 YSYEKL come from the germline V gene. Here the CDR3 reads CASSQAYPGQGFYEQYF. CDR3 nucleotide sequence: TGCGCCAGCAGCCAAGCGTATCCGGGACAGGGATTTTACGAGCAGTACTTC.

The chain employs TRBV7-8 and TRBJ1-5; no clear D gene. The V end lost 1 base, the J end lost 3 bases, and 16 bases lay between the germline ends. From germline, CDR1 is SGHVS and CDR2 FQNEAQ. The CDR3 extends over 17 amino acids. CDR3 sequence: CASSLGGVGYSNQPQHF. CDR3 in DNA: TGTGCCAGCAGCTTAGGCGGGGTGGGGTACTCCAATCAGCCCCAGCATTTT. Full variable domain (rest looked up from reference TRBV7-8 and TRBJ1-5): GAGVSQSPRYKVAKRGQDVALRCDPISGHVSLFWYQQALGQGPEFLTYFQNEAQLDKSGLPSDRFFAERPEGSVSTLKIQRTQQEDSAVYLCASSLGGVGYSNQPQHFGDGTRLSIL.

The chain links TRBV6-5 to TRBJ2-5; 9 positions agree with TRBD2. The trim removed 4 bases at V and 2 bases at J, leaving 2 bases unmatched. CDR3 length equals 14 residues. The germline CDR1 and CDR2 sequences are MNHEY and SVGAGI. The CDR3 DNA is TGTGCCAGCAGTTCTACTAGCGGGCAAGAGACCCAGTACTTC. Amino acid sequence: CASSSTSGQETQYF.

The CDR3 DNA follows: TGTGCCAGCAGTTTGTCGGGCCGGACAGATACGCAGTATTTT. It is translated as CASSLSGRTDTQYF. The rearrangement links TRBV27 to TRBJ2-3; D unresolved. V was clipped by 3 bases and J by 3 bases, with 10 bases between them. Germline assignment: CDR1 MNHEY and CDR2 SMNVEV (reference sequence). The CDR3 is 14 residues long.

The gene calls are TRBV5-6 and TRBJ2-1; 8 bases agree with TRBD2. Germline trimming cut 4 bases from V and 3 bases from J; bases unmatched to any gene: 9. The V gene's germline CDR1 is SGHDT and CDR2 YYEEEE. The length of the CDR3 is 16 residues. CDR3 DNA sequence: TGTGCCAGCAGCCTGGGCTTTAGCGGGATCTACAATGAGCAGTTCTTC. It yields the protein CASSLGFSGIYNEQFF. The entire variable domain, with the rest obtained from reference TRBV5-6 and TRBJ2-1, is as follows: DAGVTQSPTHLIKTRGQQVTLRCSPKSGHDTVSWYQQALGQGPQFIFQYYEEEERQRGNFPDRFSGHQFPNYSSELNVNALLLGDSALYLCASSLGFSGIYNEQFFGPGTRLTVL.

This clone has only a few counts. The chain employs TRBV7-6 and TRBJ2-7; 9 nucleotides align to TRBD1. V lost 4 bases to trimming and J lost 2 bases; unmatched junction nucleotides: 6. The CDR3 length is 15 residues. Germline CDR1 is SGHVS and CDR2 is FNYEAQ. The CDR3 DNA is TGTGCCAGCAGCTCCGCCCGGGACAGGGCCTACGAGCAGTACTTC. This gives the protein CASSSARDRAYEQYF. Supplemented by reference TRBV7-6 and TRBJ2-7, the full variable domain reads GAGVSQSPRYKVTKRGQDVALRCDPISGHVSLYWYRQALGQGPEFLTYFNYEAQQDKSGLPNDRFSAERPEGSISTLTIQRTEQRDSAMYRCASSSARDRAYEQYFGPGTRLTVT.